Listed below are T cell receptor beta chains from one sample, sequenced in a study of Graves' ophthalmopathy and Graves' hyperthyroidism. Each CDR3 protein is one row after TCRdb ran MiXCR on the multiplex PCR reads. The sample lists hundreds of thousands of distinct CDR3 sequences; 20% to 25% were seen once. Material for sequencing was peripheral blood. These receptor sequences come from a woman aged 18 to 35 with stable Graves' hyperthyroidism. Some clones in this sample may be carry-over from other donors' samples. Both conserved end residues are part of each CDR3. D genes are given only for firm matches. Expanded clones get a size class; other rows say once, few or many, or leave the size out.

V gene: TRBV28
J gene: TRBJ2-5
D gene: TRBD1
clone size: many
CDR3 DNA: TGTGCCAGCAGTCGGGGCCGGACAGGGGCAGAGACCCAGTACTTC
CDR3 protein: CASSRGRTGAETQYF

V gene: TRBV7-2
J gene: TRBJ1-3
D gene: NA
clone size: NA
CDR3 DNA: TGTGCCAGCAGCTTCGACAGAGCTGGAAACACCATATATTTT
CDR3 protein: CASSFDRAGNTIYF

V gene: TRBV4-3
J gene: TRBJ2-7
D gene: TRBD2
clone size: NA
CDR3 DNA: TGCGCCAGCAGCCAGATCAGACTAGCGGGAGAAATTAGCTCCTACGAGCAGTACTTC
CDR3 protein: CASSQIRLAGEISSYEQYF

V gene: TRBV28
J gene: TRBJ2-5
D gene: TRBD1
clone size: NA
CDR3 DNA: TGTGCCACCAGCGGGGACAGGGCGAGGGAGACCCAGTACTTC
CDR3 protein: CATSGDRARETQYF

V gene: TRBV7-9
J gene: TRBJ2-7
D gene: NA
clone size: many
CDR3 DNA: TGTGCCAGCAGCTTAGATGCGGGACCTCTGGAGCAGTACTTC
CDR3 protein: CASSLDAGPLEQYF

V gene: TRBV12-3/TRBV12-4
J gene: TRBJ1-2
D gene: TRBD1
clone size: many
CDR3 DNA: TGTGCCAGCAGTCGACAGGGGTATGGCTACACCTTC
CDR3 protein: CASSRQGYGYTF

V gene: TRBV5-1
J gene: TRBJ2-7
D gene: NA
clone size: NA
CDR3 DNA: TGCGCCAGCAGCTTGGTGGTTGCCTACGAGCAGTACTTC
CDR3 protein: CASSLVVAYEQYF

V gene: TRBV7-9
J gene: TRBJ2-7
D gene: TRBD1
clone size: many
CDR3 DNA: TGTGCCAGCAGCTCGCCGAGCGGGACAGGGACCTACGAGCAGTACTTC
CDR3 protein: CASSSPSGTGTYEQYF

V gene: TRBV7-6
J gene: TRBJ1-3
D gene: NA
clone size: NA
CDR3 DNA: TGTGCCAGCAGCTTATTTGGATCTAGCTCTGGAAACACCATATATTTT
CDR3 protein: CASSLFGSSSGNTIYF

V gene: TRBV6-5
J gene: TRBJ2-2
D gene: NA
clone size: NA
CDR3 DNA: TGTGCCAGCAGTTCGATAACGGGCACCGGGGAGCTGTTTTTT
CDR3 protein: CASSSITGTGELFF

V gene: TRBV7-2
J gene: TRBJ2-5
D gene: TRBD2
clone size: many
CDR3 DNA: TGTGCCAGCAGCCGACTAGCGGGAGTTGAGACCCAGTACTTC
CDR3 protein: CASSRLAGVETQYF

V gene: TRBV6-1
J gene: TRBJ1-3
D gene: NA
clone size: many
CDR3 DNA: TGTGCCAGCAGCAAACCCCTCCCGGGACCAGGAAACACCATATATTTT
CDR3 protein: CASSKPLPGPGNTIYF

V gene: TRBV6-1
J gene: TRBJ2-7
D gene: NA
clone size: few
CDR3 DNA: TGTGCCAGCAGCTCAGAGGGGGGGGATGGCGAGCAGTACTTC
CDR3 protein: CASSSEGGDGEQYF

V gene: TRBV28
J gene: TRBJ1-5
D gene: NA
clone size: NA
CDR3 DNA: TGTGCCAGCAGTTCCCTCGACAGATATAGCAATCAGCCCCAGCATTTT
CDR3 protein: CASSSLDRYSNQPQHF

V gene: TRBV12-3/TRBV12-4
J gene: TRBJ2-7
D gene: TRBD1
clone size: NA
CDR3 DNA: TGTGCCAGCACTAAAGACAGGGTCGTCCACGAGCAGTACTTC
CDR3 protein: CASTKDRVVHEQYF

V gene: TRBV12-3/TRBV12-4
J gene: TRBJ1-5
D gene: TRBD1
clone size: few
CDR3 DNA: TGTGCCAGCAGCAAAACCGGGACAGGGGGAAGTAGCAATCAGCCCCAGCATTTT
CDR3 protein: CASSKTGTGGSSNQPQHF

V gene: TRBV6-5
J gene: TRBJ1-1
D gene: NA
clone size: many
CDR3 DNA: TGTGCCAGCAGTTACGAAACAGGGTGGAGCACTGAAGCTTTCTTT
CDR3 protein: CASSYETGWSTEAFF

V gene: TRBV6-1
J gene: TRBJ2-7
D gene: NA
clone size: few
CDR3 DNA: TGTGCCAGCAGTGAGCGAACCTACGAGCAGTACTTC
CDR3 protein: CASSERTYEQYF

V gene: TRBV13
J gene: TRBJ2-6
D gene: NA
clone size: many
CDR3 DNA: TGTGCCAGCAGCTTAGGGGAGCTCTCTGGGGCCAACGTCCTGACTTTC
CDR3 protein: CASSLGELSGANVLTF

V gene: TRBV7-3
J gene: TRBJ2-7
D gene: NA
clone size: many
CDR3 DNA: TGTGCCAGCAGCCCCGCCGCCGGTAGGAACTCCTACGAGCAGTACTTC
CDR3 protein: CASSPAAGRNSYEQYF